This T cell receptor (beta chain) was documented in a study of blood T cell repertoires in COVID-19. On the study more broadly: From the United States, Italy and Spain came samples of acute and convalescent COVID-19. The cDNA or gDNA used as material had been derived from T cells, B-cell-depleted T cells, or PBMCs.

The V and J ends lost 2 bases and 3 bases, in that order; junction bases with no gene match: 4. The CDR3 has 14 residues. Germline-derived CDR1 and CDR2 are LGHNA and YNFKEQ. Authors' processing steps: The assay estimated nucleated cells by amplifying reference gene primers. TCRdb's table, derived via immunoSEQ multiplex PCR, lists solely in-frame clones and lacks some. The V and J calls and the clone size are those of that table, but D and trimming were determined from the DNA. The data show 130,000 to 150,000 clones, 80% seen once. The receptor was isolated from a man between 60 and 75 years old with active or convalescent COVID-19. This chain links TRBV4-2 with TRBJ2-7, with TRBD2 matching over 7 bases. Sequenced input: peripheral blood. DNA of the CDR3: TGTGCCAGCAGCCAAAGAAGCGGGGTCTACGAGCAGTACTTC. As protein: CASSQRSGVYEQYF.